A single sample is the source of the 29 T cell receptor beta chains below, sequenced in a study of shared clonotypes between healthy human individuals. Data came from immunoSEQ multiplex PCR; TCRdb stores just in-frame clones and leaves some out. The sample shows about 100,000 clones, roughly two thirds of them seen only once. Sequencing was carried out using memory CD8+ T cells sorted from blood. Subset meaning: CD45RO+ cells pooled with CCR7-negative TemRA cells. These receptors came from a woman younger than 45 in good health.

The CDR3 is CASRLLAGGSDTQYF. Here the CDR3 DNA reads TGTGCCAGCAGACTTCTAGCGGGAGGGTCAGATACGCAGTATTTT. The chain links TRBV27 to TRBJ2-3; 12 nucleotides match TRBD2. The CDR3 length is 15 residues. The junction had 5 bases not matched to a gene; V was cut back by 6 bases and J by 4 bases. Germline V CDR1 and CDR2: MNHEY, SMNVEV (reference sequence).

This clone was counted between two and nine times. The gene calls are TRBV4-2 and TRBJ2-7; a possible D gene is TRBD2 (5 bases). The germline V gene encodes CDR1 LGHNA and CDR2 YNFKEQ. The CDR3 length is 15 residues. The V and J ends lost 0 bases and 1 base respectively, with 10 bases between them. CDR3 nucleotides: TGTGCCAGCAGCCAAGATGGACTCATGTCCTACGAGCAGTACTTC. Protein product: CASSQDGLMSYEQYF.

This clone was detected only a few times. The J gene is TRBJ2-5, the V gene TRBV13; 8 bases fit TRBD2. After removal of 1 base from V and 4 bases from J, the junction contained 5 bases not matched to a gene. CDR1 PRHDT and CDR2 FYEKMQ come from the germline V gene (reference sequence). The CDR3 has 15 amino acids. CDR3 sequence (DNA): TGTGCCAGCAGCTTAGAGGCGGGGGGTGGAGAGACCCAGTACTTC. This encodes CASSLEAGGGETQYF.

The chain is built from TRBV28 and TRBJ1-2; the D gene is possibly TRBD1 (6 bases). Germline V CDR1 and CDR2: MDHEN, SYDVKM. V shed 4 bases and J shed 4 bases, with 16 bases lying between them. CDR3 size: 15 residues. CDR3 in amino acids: CASSSPQGISYGYTF. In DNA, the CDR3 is TGTGCCAGCAGTTCCCCCCAGGGGATAAGCTATGGCTACACCTTC.

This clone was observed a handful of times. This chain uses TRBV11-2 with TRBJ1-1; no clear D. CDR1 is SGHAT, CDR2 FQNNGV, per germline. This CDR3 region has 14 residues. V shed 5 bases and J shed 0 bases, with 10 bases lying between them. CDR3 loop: CASSNSGLNTEAFF. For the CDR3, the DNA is TGTGCCAGCAGCAACTCCGGGCTGAACACTGAAGCTTTCTTT.

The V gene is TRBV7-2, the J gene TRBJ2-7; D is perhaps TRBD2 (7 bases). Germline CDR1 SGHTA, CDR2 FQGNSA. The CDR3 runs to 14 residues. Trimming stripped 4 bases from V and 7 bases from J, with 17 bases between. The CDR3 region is CASSSGRGGSEQYF. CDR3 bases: TGTGCCAGCAGCTCTGGGAGGGGGGGCTCGGAGCAGTACTTC.

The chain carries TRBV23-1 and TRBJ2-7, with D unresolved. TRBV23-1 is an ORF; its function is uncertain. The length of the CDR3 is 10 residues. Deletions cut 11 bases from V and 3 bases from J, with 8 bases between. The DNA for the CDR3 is TGCGCCGGCTTTTACTACGAGCAGTACTTC. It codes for CAGFYYEQYF.

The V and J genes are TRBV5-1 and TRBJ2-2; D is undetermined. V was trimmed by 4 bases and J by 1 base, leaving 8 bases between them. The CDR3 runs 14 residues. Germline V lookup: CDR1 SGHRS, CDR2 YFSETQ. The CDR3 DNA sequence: TGCGCCAGCAGCCAGCCACGGAACACCGGGGAGCTGTTTTTT. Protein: CASSQPRNTGELFF. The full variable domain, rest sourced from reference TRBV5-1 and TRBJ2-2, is KAGVTQTPRYLIKTRGQQVTLSCSPISGHRSVSWYQQTPGQGLQFLFEYFSETQRNKGNFPGRFSGRQFSNSRSEMNVSTLELGDSALYLCASSQPRNTGELFFGEGSRLTVL.

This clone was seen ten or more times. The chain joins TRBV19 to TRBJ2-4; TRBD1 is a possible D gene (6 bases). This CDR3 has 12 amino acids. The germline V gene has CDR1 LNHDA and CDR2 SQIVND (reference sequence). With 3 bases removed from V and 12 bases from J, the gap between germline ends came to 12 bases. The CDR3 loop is CASSMGLGAQYF. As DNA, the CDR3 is TGTGCCAGTAGTATGGGGCTGGGGGCTCAGTACTTC. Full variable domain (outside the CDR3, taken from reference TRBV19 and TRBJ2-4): DGGITQSPKYLFRKEGQNVTLSCEQNLNHDAMYWYRQDPGQGLRLIYYSQIVNDFQKGDIAEGYSVSREKKESFPLTVTSAQKNPTAFYLCASSMGLGAQYFGAGTRLSVL.

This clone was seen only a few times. The DNA for the CDR3 is TGTGCCAGCAGTGAAGACGGGGCAAGCTCCTACGAGCAGTACTTC. Translation gives CASSEDGASSYEQYF. This chain uses TRBV6-1 with TRBJ2-7, with D possibly being TRBD1 or TRBD2 (5 bases each). The CDR3 has 15 residues. Germline V gives CDR1 MNHNS, CDR2 SASEGT. V was cut by 1 base and J by 0 bases, with 10 bases left in between.

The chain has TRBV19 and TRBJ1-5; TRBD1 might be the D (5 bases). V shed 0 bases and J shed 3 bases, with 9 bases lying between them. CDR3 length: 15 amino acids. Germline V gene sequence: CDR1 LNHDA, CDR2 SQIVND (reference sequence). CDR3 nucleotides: TGTGCCAGTAGTATAGACGGGACTCACAATCAGCCCCAGCATTTT. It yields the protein CASSIDGTHNQPQHF.

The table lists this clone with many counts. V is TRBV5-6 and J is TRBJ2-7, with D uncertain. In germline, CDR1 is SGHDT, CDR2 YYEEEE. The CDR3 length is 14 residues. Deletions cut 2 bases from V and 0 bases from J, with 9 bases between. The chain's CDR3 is CASSFTSSSYEQYF. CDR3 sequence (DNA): TGTGCCAGCAGCTTCACGAGCAGCTCCTACGAGCAGTACTTC.

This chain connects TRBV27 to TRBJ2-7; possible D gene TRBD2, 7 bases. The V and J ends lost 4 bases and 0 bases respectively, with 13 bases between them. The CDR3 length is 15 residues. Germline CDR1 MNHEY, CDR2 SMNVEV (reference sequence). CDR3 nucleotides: TGTGCCAGCAGTTCCGAGGGGGGGAGCTCCTACGAGCAGTACTTC. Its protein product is CASSSEGGSSYEQYF.

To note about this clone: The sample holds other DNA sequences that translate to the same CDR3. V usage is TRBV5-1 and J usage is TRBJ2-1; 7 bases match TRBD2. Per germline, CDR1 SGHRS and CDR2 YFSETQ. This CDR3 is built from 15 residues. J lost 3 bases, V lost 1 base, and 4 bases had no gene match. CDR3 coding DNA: TGCGCCAGCAGCTTGAGCTCGGGGGGCTACAATGAGCAGTTCTTC. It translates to CASSLSSGGYNEQFF.

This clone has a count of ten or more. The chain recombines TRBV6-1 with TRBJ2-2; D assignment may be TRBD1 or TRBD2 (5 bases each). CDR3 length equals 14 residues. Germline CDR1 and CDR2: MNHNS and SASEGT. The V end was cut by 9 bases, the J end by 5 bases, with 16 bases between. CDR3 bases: TGTGCCAGTCATAGCGCCGAGGGGACCGGGGAGCTGTTTTTT. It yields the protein CASHSAEGTGELFF.

CDR3 region: CASSVAFDWENEAFF. In DNA form, the CDR3 reads TGTGCCAGCAGCGTAGCTTTTGATTGGGAGAACGAAGCTTTCTTT. The J gene is TRBJ1-1, the V gene TRBV9; no clear D gene. CDR1 is SGDLS, CDR2 YYNGEE, per germline. V was pared by 0 bases and J by 8 bases, with 17 bases between. The length of the CDR3 is 15 residues.

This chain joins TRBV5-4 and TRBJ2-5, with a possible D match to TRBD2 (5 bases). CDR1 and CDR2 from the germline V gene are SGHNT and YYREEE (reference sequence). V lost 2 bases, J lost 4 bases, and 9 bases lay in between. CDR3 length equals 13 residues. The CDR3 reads CASSFSAGETQYF. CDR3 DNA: TGTGCCAGCAGCTTTTCTGCGGGAGAGACCCAGTACTTC. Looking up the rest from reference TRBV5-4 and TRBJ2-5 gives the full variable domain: ETGVTQSPTHLIKTRGQQVTLRCSSQSGHNTVSWYQQALGQGPQFIFQYYREEENGRGNFPPRFSGLQFPNYSSELNVNALELDDSALYLCASSFSAGETQYFGPGTRLLVL.

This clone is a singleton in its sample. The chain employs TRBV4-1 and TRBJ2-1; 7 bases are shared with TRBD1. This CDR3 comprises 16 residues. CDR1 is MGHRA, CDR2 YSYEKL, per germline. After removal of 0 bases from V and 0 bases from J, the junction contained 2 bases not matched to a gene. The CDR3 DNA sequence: TGCGCCAGCAGCCAAGAAGGGGGCGTCTCCTACAATGAGCAGTTCTTC. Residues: CASSQEGGVSYNEQFF.

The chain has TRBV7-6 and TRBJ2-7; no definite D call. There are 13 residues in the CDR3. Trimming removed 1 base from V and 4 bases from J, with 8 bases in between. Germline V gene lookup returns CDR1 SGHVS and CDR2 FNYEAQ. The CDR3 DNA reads TGTGCCAGCAGCTTAGAAGAGTGGTACGAGCAGTACTTC. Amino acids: CASSLEEWYEQYF.

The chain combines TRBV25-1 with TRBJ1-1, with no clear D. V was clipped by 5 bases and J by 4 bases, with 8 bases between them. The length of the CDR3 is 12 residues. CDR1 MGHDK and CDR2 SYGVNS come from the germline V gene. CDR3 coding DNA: TGTGCCAGCAGTTTCGGGAGCACTGAAGCTTTCTTT. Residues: CASSFGSTEAFF. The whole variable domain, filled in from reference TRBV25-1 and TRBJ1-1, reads EADIYQTPRYLVIGTGKKITLECSQTMGHDKMYWYQQDPGMELHLIHYSYGVNSTEKGDLSSESTVSRIRTEHFPLTLESARPSHTSQYLCASSFGSTEAFFGQGTRLTVV.

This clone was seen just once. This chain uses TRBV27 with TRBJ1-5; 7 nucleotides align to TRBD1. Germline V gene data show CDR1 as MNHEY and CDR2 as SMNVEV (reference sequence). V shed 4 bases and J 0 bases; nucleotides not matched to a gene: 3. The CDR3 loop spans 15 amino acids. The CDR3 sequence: CASSSTGISNQPQHF. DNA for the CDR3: TGTGCCAGCAGTTCGACAGGGATTAGCAATCAGCCCCAGCATTTT.

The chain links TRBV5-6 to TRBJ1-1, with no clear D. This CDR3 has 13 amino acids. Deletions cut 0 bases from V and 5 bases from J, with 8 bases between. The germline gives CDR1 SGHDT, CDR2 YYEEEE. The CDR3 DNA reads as TGTGCCAGCAGCTTGGGGGGTAGTACTGAAGCTTTCTTT. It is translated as CASSLGGSTEAFF.

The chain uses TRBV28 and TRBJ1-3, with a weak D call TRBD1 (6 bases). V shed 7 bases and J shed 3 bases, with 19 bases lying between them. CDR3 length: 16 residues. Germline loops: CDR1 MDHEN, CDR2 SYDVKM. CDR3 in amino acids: CASTPKRGGFGNTIYF. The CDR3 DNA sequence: TGTGCCAGCACTCCGAAACGAGGGGGGTTTGGAAACACCATATATTTT.

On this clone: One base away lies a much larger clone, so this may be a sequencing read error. The CDR3, as DNA: TGTGCCAGCAGTGAGTCGGCGGGAGGAATTGAGACCCAGTACTTC. Translating it yields CASSESAGGIETQYF. This chain connects TRBV6-4 to TRBJ2-5; 8 nucleotides line up with TRBD2. Germline CDR1 and CDR2: MRHNA and SNTAGT. Trimming removed 3 bases from V and 5 bases from J; junction bases left unmatched: 8. This CDR3 is 15 amino acids long.

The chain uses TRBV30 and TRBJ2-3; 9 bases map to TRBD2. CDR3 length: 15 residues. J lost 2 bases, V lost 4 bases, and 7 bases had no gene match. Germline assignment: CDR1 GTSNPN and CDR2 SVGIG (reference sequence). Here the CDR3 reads CAWIPTSGFTDTQYF. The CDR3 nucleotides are TGTGCCTGGATCCCCACTAGCGGGTTCACAGATACGCAGTATTTT.

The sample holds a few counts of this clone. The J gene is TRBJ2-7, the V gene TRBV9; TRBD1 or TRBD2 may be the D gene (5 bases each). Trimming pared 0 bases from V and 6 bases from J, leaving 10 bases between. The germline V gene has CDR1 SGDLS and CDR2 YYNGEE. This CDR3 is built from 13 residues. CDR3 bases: TGTGCCAGCAGCGTAGGAGGGACCGGCGAGCAGTACTTC. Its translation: CASSVGGTGEQYF.

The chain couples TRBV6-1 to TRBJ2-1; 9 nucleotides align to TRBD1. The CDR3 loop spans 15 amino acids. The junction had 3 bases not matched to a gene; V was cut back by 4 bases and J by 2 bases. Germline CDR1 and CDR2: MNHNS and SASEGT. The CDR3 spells CASSATGGAYNEQFF. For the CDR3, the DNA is TGTGCCAGCAGTGCCACAGGGGGCGCCTACAATGAGCAGTTCTTC.

CDR3 nucleotide sequence: TGTGCCAGCAGCTTAGTTGCGGGAGTGAACTACGAGCAGTACTTC. This gives the protein CASSLVAGVNYEQYF. V usage is TRBV7-8 and J usage is TRBJ2-5; 7 bases line up with TRBD2. The better agreement between TRBJ2-7 and the DNA end casts doubt on the J call. The CDR3 has 15 residues. CDR1 and CDR2 from the germline V gene are SGHVS and FQNEAQ.

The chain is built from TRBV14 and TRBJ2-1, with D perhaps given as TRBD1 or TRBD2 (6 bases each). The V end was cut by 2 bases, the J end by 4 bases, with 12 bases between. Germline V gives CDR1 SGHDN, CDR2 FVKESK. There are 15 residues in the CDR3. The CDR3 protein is CASSQPGAIYNEQFF. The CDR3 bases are TGTGCCAGCAGCCAACCGGGGGCGATTTACAATGAGCAGTTCTTC.